Given below is one T cell receptor (beta chain) in context. The Seattle patients joined while their infection was active and were tracked longitudinally afterward. The V and J ends lost 4 bases and 8 bases respectively, with 8 bases between them. Germline lookup yields CDR1 MNHEY and CDR2 SVGAGI. This CDR3 has 12 amino acids. The sample is drawn from a study of blood T cell repertoires in COVID-19. The overall study: Acute and convalescent COVID-19 samples came from the United States, Italy and Spain. Sources were T cells, B-cell-depleted T cells, or PBMCs; the material itself was cDNA or gDNA.

Per the original data handling: The authors estimated nucleated cell counts from reference gene primer amplification. Repertoires were generated with immunoSEQ multiplex PCR, while TCRdb's copy carries only in-frame clones and drops some. Clone size and V and J calls were adopted from that table, with D and trimming inferred from the DNA. Found here are some 200,000 clones, under 90% of them singletons; the top ten hold 8% to 11%. The sample comprised peripheral blood. The gene calls are TRBV6-5 and TRBJ1-4; maybe TRBD1 (5 bases). The TCR sequence derives from a woman aged 80 or older with COVID-19, enrolled during active disease. The CDR3 reads CASSLGGEKLFF. The CDR3 region has the DNA TGTGCCAGCAGTTTGGGGGGGGAAAAACTGTTTTTT.